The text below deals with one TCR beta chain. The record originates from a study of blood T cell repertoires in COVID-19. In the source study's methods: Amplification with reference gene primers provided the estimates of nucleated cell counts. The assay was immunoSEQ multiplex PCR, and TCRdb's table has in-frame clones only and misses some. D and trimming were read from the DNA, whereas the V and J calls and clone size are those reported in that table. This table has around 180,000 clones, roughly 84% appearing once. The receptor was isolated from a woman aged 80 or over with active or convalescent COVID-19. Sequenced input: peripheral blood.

The CDR3 bases are TGCGCCAGCAGTGTGACGGGAGTTACCGGGGAGCTGTTTTTT. Its translation: CASSVTGVTGELFF. This chain links TRBV10-2 with TRBJ2-2, with D possibly being TRBD2 (6 bases). Germline CDR1 is WSHSY and CDR2 is SAAADI. V was cut by 4 bases and J by 5 bases, with 11 bases left in between. The length of the CDR3 is 14 residues.